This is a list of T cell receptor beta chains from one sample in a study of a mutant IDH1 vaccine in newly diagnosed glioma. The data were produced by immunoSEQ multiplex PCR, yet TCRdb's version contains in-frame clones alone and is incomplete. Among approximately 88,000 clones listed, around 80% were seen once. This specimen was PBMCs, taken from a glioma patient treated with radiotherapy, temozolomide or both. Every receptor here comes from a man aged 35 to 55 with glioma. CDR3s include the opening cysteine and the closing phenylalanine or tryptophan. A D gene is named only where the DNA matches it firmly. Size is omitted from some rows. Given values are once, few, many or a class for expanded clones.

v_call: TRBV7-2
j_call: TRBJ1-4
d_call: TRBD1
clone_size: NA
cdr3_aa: CASSSRGREKLFF
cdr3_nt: TGTGCCAGCAGCTCCAGGGGGCGTGAAAAACTGTTTTTT

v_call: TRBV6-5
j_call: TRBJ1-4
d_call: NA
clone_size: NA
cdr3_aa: CASSVQGTGEKLFF
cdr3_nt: TGTGCCAGCAGTGTACAGGGTACCGGTGAAAAACTGTTTTTT

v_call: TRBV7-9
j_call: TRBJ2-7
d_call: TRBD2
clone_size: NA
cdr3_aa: CASSLLRAGGPVRYEQYF
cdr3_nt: TGTGCCAGCAGCTTATTGCGAGCGGGAGGGCCTGTTCGATACGAGCAGTACTTC

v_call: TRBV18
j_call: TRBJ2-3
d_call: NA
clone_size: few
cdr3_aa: CASSPPLASADTQYF
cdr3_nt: TGTGCCAGCTCACCACCACTAGCCAGCGCAGATACGCAGTATTTT

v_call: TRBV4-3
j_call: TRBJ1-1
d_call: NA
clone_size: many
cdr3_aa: CASSQEGQGTEAFF
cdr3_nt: TGCGCCAGCAGCCAAGAAGGCCAGGGCACTGAAGCTTTCTTT

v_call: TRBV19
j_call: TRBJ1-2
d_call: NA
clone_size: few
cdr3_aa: CASRPQDRRENGYTF
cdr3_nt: TGTGCCAGTAGACCCCAAGACAGAAGGGAGAATGGCTACACCTTC

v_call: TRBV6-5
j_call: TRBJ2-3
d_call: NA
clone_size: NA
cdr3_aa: CASSYSTGGPTDTQYF
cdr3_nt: TGTGCCAGCAGTTACTCGACCGGGGGTCCCACAGATACGCAGTATTTT

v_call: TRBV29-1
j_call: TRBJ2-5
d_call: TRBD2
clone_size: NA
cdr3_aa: CSAPYGGSGETQYF
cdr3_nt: TGCAGCGCCCCTTATGGCGGGAGTGGGGAGACCCAGTACTTC

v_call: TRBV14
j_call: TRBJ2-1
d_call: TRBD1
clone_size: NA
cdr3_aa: CASSALGTAYNEQFF
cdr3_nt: TGTGCCAGCAGCGCGCTCGGGACAGCCTACAATGAGCAGTTCTTC

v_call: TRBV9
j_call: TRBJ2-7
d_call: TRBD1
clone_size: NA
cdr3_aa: CASSVANSGTGKYEQYF
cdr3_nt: TGTGCCAGCAGCGTAGCCAACTCCGGGACAGGGAAATACGAGCAGTACTTC

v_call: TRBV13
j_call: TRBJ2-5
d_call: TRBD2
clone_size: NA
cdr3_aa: CASSRRTSGGETQYF
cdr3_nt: TGTGCCAGCAGCCGCAGGACTAGCGGGGGAGAGACCCAGTACTTC

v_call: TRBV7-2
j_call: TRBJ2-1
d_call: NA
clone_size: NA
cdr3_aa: CASSPPFAGQFF
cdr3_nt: TGTGCCAGCAGCCCCCCCTTCGCTGGGCAGTTCTTC

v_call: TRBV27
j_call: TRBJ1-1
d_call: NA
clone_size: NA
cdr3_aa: CASSWSRNTEAFF
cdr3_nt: TGTGCCAGCAGTTGGTCCAGGAACACTGAAGCTTTCTTT

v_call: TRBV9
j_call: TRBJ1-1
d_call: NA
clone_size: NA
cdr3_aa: CASSPRHGSNTEAFF
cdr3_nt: TGTGCCAGCAGCCCACGACACGGGAGTAACACTGAAGCTTTCTTT

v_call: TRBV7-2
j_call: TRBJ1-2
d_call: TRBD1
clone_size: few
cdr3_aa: CASSRDRVEGYTF
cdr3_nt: TGTGCCAGCAGCCGGGACAGGGTGGAAGGCTACACCTTC

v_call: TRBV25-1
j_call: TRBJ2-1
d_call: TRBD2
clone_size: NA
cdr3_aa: CASRKGGGSNEQFF
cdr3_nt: TGTGCCAGCAGAAAGGGCGGGGGAAGCAATGAGCAGTTCTTC